This T cell receptor (beta chain) was recorded in a study of blood T cell repertoires in COVID-19. Study in general: The samples span acute and convalescent COVID-19 from the United States, Italy and Spain. The cDNA or gDNA used as material had been derived from T cells, B-cell-depleted T cells, or PBMCs.

As handled by the study authors: Estimation of nucleated cell counts relied on the amplification of reference gene primers. Profiled with immunoSEQ multiplex PCR; TCRdb holds only in-frame clones, not every one. That table is the source of V, J and clone size, and D and trimming were worked out from the DNA. The sample lists over 200,000 clones, approximately 91% seen once, with about 6.3% in the top ten. The CDR3 covers 11 residues. Germline CDR1 reads ENHRY; CDR2 reads SYGVKD. Trimming stripped 6 bases from V and 3 bases from J, with 4 bases between. The rearrangement links TRBV10-3 to TRBJ2-3; D gene ambiguous. This TCR came from a man aged 60 to 69 who had recovered from COVID-19. The sample was peripheral blood. CDR3: CAIRRTDTQYF. Written as DNA, the CDR3 is TGTGCCATCAGGCGAACAGATACGCAGTATTTT.